The 21 T cell receptor beta chains reported below all come from one sample, sequenced in a study of early T cells in non-severe SARS-CoV-2 infection. From the 5' RACE reads, TCRdb called clonotypes with MiXCR, one entry per CDR3 protein. The table lists tens of thousands of distinct CDR3 sequences, 6.3% of them singletons. The sequenced material came from whole blood. All receptors derive from an adult who was a healthcare worker with PCR-confirmed SARS-CoV-2 infection or an uninfected control (not recorded which).

This clonotype was counted many times. CDR3 region: CASSSPGQGFFDTEAFF. DNA of the CDR3: TGTGCCAGCAGCTCGCCGGGACAGGGATTCTTTGACACTGAAGCTTTCTTT. The V and J genes are TRBV6-2 or TRBV6-3 and TRBJ1-1; 9 nucleotides agree with TRBD1. The V gene end was trimmed by 6 bases and the J gene end by 3 bases; junction bases not matched to a gene: 14. The V gene's germline CDR1 is MNHEY and CDR2 SVGEGT. This CDR3 has 17 amino acids.

This clonotype was detected many times. The rearrangement joins TRBV20-1 to TRBJ2-1; 7 nucleotides line up with TRBD2. Germline values: CDR1 DFQATT, CDR2 SNEGSKA (reference sequence). CDR3 length: 21 amino acids. J was trimmed by 0 bases and V by 0 bases; bases with no gene match: 20. The CDR3 protein is CSARDPSDSGLSSSSYNEQFF. The DNA of the CDR3 is TGCAGTGCTAGAGACCCCTCGGATAGCGGGCTATCATCGTCCTCCTACAATGAGCAGTTCTTC.

The sample holds a few counts of this clonotype. The rearrangement links TRBV5-6 to TRBJ2-4, with a tentative D call TRBD1 (7 bases). The V end lost 4 bases, the J end lost 8 bases, and 16 bases lay between the germline ends. This CDR3 region has 14 residues. Per germline, CDR1 SGHDT and CDR2 YYEEEE. The CDR3 DNA follows: TGTGCCAGCAGCGCCCGACAGGGCGGGGACATTCAGTACTTC. As protein: CASSARQGGDIQYF.

This clonotype showed up just a few times. V usage is TRBV7-6 and J usage is TRBJ2-1, with unresolved D. Germline loops: CDR1 SGHVS, CDR2 FNYEAQ. The length of the CDR3 is 14 residues. The V gene lost 1 base and the J gene lost 6 bases, with 10 bases spanning the gap. CDR3 sequence: CASSLDLVRNEQFF. For the CDR3, the DNA is TGTGCCAGCAGCTTAGATCTAGTCCGCAATGAGCAGTTCTTC. Supplemented by reference TRBV7-6 and TRBJ2-1, the full variable domain reads GAGVSQSPRYKVTKRGQDVALRCDPISGHVSLYWYRQALGQGPEFLTYFNYEAQQDKSGLPNDRFSAERPEGSISTLTIQRTEQRDSAMYRCASSLDLVRNEQFFGPGTRLTVL.

This clonotype was observed a handful of times. V usage is TRBV7-9 and J usage is TRBJ2-1, with D uncertain. Looked up from germline, CDR1 is SEHNR and CDR2 is FQNEAQ (reference sequence). The CDR3 has 13 amino acids. V shed 2 bases and J shed 7 bases, with 9 bases lying between them. CDR3 DNA sequence: TGTGCCAGCAGCTTAACGCTTACTAATGAGCAGTTCTTC. Its translation is CASSLTLTNEQFF.

At least ten counts were recorded for this clonotype. The chain uses TRBV7-6 and TRBJ2-3; D might be TRBD2 (6 bases). With 6 bases removed from V and 3 bases from J, the gap between germline ends came to 10 bases. Germline-derived CDR1 and CDR2 are SGHVS and FNYEAQ. CDR3 size: 13 residues. CDR3 nucleotides: TGTGCCAGCAGGTTGGCGGGAACAGATACGCAGTATTTT. This sequence encodes CASRLAGTDTQYF.

This clonotype has only a few counts. The chain uses TRBV20-1 and TRBJ1-1; no firm D call. Germline CDR1 and CDR2: DFQATT and SNEGSKA (reference sequence). The CDR3 has 14 residues. Trimming took 3 bases from V and 0 from J, leaving 11 bases between them. CDR3 loop: CSASRGSMNTEAFF. The CDR3 DNA reads as TGCAGTGCTAGTCGTGGCAGCATGAACACTGAAGCTTTCTTT.

This clonotype was picked up many times. The chain links TRBV5-1 to TRBJ2-5; D unresolved. CDR3 size: 12 residues. Germline lookup yields CDR1 SGHRS and CDR2 YFSETQ. The V end was cut by 0 bases, the J end by 5 bases, with 5 bases between. This chain's CDR3 is CASSLVGETQYF. The CDR3 DNA sequence: TGCGCCAGCAGCTTGGTAGGGGAGACCCAGTACTTC.

The CDR3 region has the DNA TGTGCCAGCAGTTATGCCCCTCAAACCGGGACTAGCGGGACCCGTCACAATGAGCAGTTCTTC. This translates into CASSYAPQTGTSGTRHNEQFF. The genes are TRBV7-3 and TRBJ2-1; the match to TRBD2 covers 13 bases. Germline lookup yields CDR1 SGHTA and CDR2 FQGTGA. CDR3 length: 21 amino acids. The V and J ends lost 6 bases and 5 bases, in that order; junction bases with no gene match: 22.

This clonotype occurred many times. The chain recombines TRBV6-6 with TRBJ2-3, with D hard to call. In germline, CDR1 is MNHNY, CDR2 SVGAGI (reference sequence). The CDR3 extends over 16 amino acids. Trimming removed 5 bases from V and 3 bases from J, with 18 bases in between. The CDR3 reads CASSLRLLGSTDTQYF. The CDR3 nucleotides read TGTGCCAGCAGTCTCCGTTTGTTGGGTTCGACAGATACGCAGTATTTT.

Concerning this clonotype: A much bigger clone sits one base away, suggesting this may be a read error. The J gene is TRBJ2-7, the V gene TRBV28; 10 positions match TRBD2. CDR3 length equals 15 residues. Germline V gene data show CDR1 as MDHEN and CDR2 as SYDVKM. This chain's CDR3 is CVSSLTTSGIYEQYF. In DNA, the CDR3 is TGTGTCAGCAGTCTGACAACTAGCGGGATCTACGAGCAGTACTTC.

This clonotype was seen only a few times. This chain uses TRBV12-3 or TRBV12-4 with TRBJ1-5, with D unclear. V lost 3 bases, J lost 5 bases, and 20 bases lay in between. The CDR3 extends over 17 amino acids. Here the CDR3 DNA reads TGTGCCAGCAGTTTGAGGCATCGTAACAGAAGTGATCAGCCCCAGCATTTT. Translation: CASSLRHRNRSDQPQHF.

This clonotype was counted ten times or more. The V call is TRBV11-2, the J call TRBJ2-2, with D unclear. Trimming removed 1 base at V and 4 bases at J, with 7 bases between. The CDR3 contains 14 residues. Germline-derived CDR1 and CDR2 are SGHAT and FQNNGV. This chain's CDR3 is CASSLAVITGELFF. As DNA, the CDR3 is TGTGCCAGCAGCTTAGCTGTGATCACCGGGGAGCTGTTTTTT.

Note on this clonotype: A much larger clone sits a single nucleotide away, making a read error possible. This chain joins TRBV18 and TRBJ1-1; no reliable D call. This CDR3 contains 16 residues. V was clipped by 3 bases and J by 0 bases, with 14 bases between them. Per the germline V gene, CDR1 is KGHSH and CDR2 is LQKENI. CDR3 sequence (DNA): TGTGCCAGCTCACCCTACGTCCCAACCATGAACACTGAAGCTTTCTTT. Translation gives CASSPYVPTMNTEAFF. Together with reference TRBV18 and TRBJ1-1, the CDR3 gives the full variable domain: NAGVMQNPRHLVRRRGQEARLRCSPMKGHSHVYWYRQLPEEGLKFMVYLQKENIIDESGMPKERFSAEFPKEGPSILRIQQVVRGDSAAYFCASSPYVPTMNTEAFFGQGTRLTVV.

The table lists this clonotype with a few counts. The rearrangement uses TRBV7-9 and TRBJ2-1, with D hard to call. This CDR3 has 12 residues. V shed 5 bases and J shed 8 bases, with 10 bases lying between them. Germline lookup yields CDR1 SEHNR and CDR2 FQNEAQ (reference sequence). CDR3 nucleotide sequence: TGTGCCAGCAGCCCCGAGCAACATGAGCAGTTCTTC. It translates to CASSPEQHEQFF.

This clonotype was detected only a few times. This chain joins TRBV7-9 and TRBJ2-3; no definite D call. CDR1 and CDR2 from the germline V gene are SEHNR and FQNEAQ (reference sequence). V shed 2 bases and J shed 13 bases, with 10 bases lying between them. The CDR3 totals 11 residues. CDR3 in amino acids: CASSLPGPEYF. CDR3 sequence (DNA): TGTGCCAGCAGCTTACCGGGTCCGGAGTATTTT.

This clonotype was seen a handful of times. This chain uses TRBV28 with TRBJ2-7; D gene uncertain. The CDR3 runs to 13 residues. The V end lost 5 bases, the J end lost 0 bases, and 8 bases lay between the germline ends. Germline-derived CDR1 and CDR2 are MDHEN and SYDVKM. The CDR3 loop reads CASSGDNSYEQYF. CDR3 coding DNA: TGTGCCAGCAGTGGGGATAACTCCTACGAGCAGTACTTC.

The table lists this clonotype with a few counts. The chain has TRBV12-3 or TRBV12-4 and TRBJ2-4; the D is unclear. The CDR3 consists of 13 residues. The V end lost 2 bases, the J end lost 3 bases, and 5 bases lay between the germline ends. CDR3 in amino acids: CASSLTGKNIQYF. The CDR3 coding sequence is TGTGCCAGCAGTTTAACCGGCAAAAACATTCAGTACTTC.

This clonotype was recorded many times. The chain has TRBV7-2 and TRBJ2-7; D unresolved. Germline V gene lookup returns CDR1 SGHTA and CDR2 FQGNSA. The CDR3 covers 14 residues. V gave up 3 bases and J gave up 2 bases, with 11 bases separating them. The CDR3 bases are TGTGCCAGCAGCTTTGCCTCCCCCACCTACGAGCAGTACTTC. Translation gives CASSFASPTYEQYF.

This clonotype was detected ten times or more. The chain carries TRBV20-1 and TRBJ1-1; TRBD1 aligns across 7 bases. The CDR3 contains 17 residues. CDR1 is DFQATT, CDR2 SNEGSKA, per germline (reference sequence). V lost 6 bases and J lost 0; bases outside the gene matches: 16. DNA for the CDR3: TGCAGTGCGAGACCCCACAGGGGCCGATCAATGAACACTGAAGCTTTCTTT. Amino acids: CSARPHRGRSMNTEAFF.

This clonotype was seen many times. This chain connects TRBV19 to TRBJ2-3; TRBD2 agrees at 9 bases. Per germline, CDR1 LNHDA and CDR2 SQIVND (reference sequence). The V segment lost 3 bases and the J segment 4 bases; nucleotides outside the gene matches: 5. The CDR3 extends over 15 amino acids. This chain's CDR3 is CASSIGTSRSDTQYF. In DNA form, the CDR3 reads TGTGCCAGTAGTATCGGGACTAGCCGCTCAGATACGCAGTATTTT.